A selection of T cell receptor beta chains follows, all from one sample in a study of PD-L1 blockade in urothelial cancer. The data were produced by immunoSEQ multiplex PCR, yet TCRdb's version contains in-frame clones alone and is incomplete. The table has some 110,000 clones, under 95% seen once. The sequenced sample was PBMCs, obtained around atezolizumab (anti-PD-L1) treatment. The receptor source for this set is a man in his fifties or sixties with urothelial cancer. Both conserved end residues are part of each CDR3. D genes are given only for firm matches. Size values are once, few and many counts, or a class for expanded clones, and some rows have none.

TRBV6-5	.	14	.	TRBJ1-2	CASSLHREGSGYTF	TGTGCCAGCAGTTTACACAGGGAGGGGTCGGGCTACACCTTC
TRBV6-6	.	13	TRBD1	TRBJ2-7	CASSWGQGYEQYF	TGTGCCAGCAGTTGGGGACAGGGGTACGAGCAGTACTTC
TRBV7-2	.	16	TRBD2	TRBJ2-7	CASSLGGTSGSYEQYF	TGTGCCAGCAGCTTAGGGGGGACTAGCGGGAGCTACGAGCAGTACTTC
TRBV4-3	.	15	.	TRBJ1-2	CASSQDLADRGGYTF	TGCGCCAGCAGCCAAGATTTGGCAGATAGAGGGGGCTACACCTTC
TRBV5-4	.	14	TRBD1	TRBJ2-1	CASSTGQGGNEQFF	TGTGCCAGCAGCACGGGACAGGGCGGCAATGAGCAGTTCTTC
TRBV7-9	.	11	.	TRBJ2-1	CASSPSLEQFF	TGTGCCAGCAGCCCCAGTCTTGAGCAGTTCTTC
TRBV7-2	.	14	.	TRBJ2-3	CASSLQGMTDTQYF	TGTGCCAGCAGCTTACAGGGGATGACAGATACGCAGTATTTT
TRBV18	.	16	TRBD1	TRBJ2-1	CASSLPVGQGIWEQFF	TGTGCCAGCTCACTACCGGTGGGACAGGGAATATGGGAGCAGTTCTTC
TRBV2	.	15	TRBD1	TRBJ1-2	CASSIPGQGLNGYTF	TGTGCCAGCAGTATACCGGGACAGGGTCTAAATGGCTACACCTTC
TRBV19	.	14	.	TRBJ1-4	CASSLNTANEKLFF	TGTGCCAGTAGTTTAAATACGGCTAATGAAAAACTGTTTTTT
TRBV5-1	.	15	.	TRBJ1-2	CASSLADTGNYGYTF	TGCGCCAGCAGCTTGGCCGATACGGGTAACTATGGCTACACCTTC
TRBV5-1	.	14	TRBD1	TRBJ2-1	CASSLLTGDNEQFF	TGCGCCAGCAGTTTGCTCACAGGGGACAATGAGCAGTTCTTC
TRBV7-6	.	15	.	TRBJ1-1	CASSSKITGNTEAFF	TGTGCCAGCAGCTCAAAAATCACTGGGAACACTGAAGCTTTCTTT
TRBV21-1	.	16	.	TRBJ2-7	CASSLAVRTRHYEQYF	TGTGCCAGCAGTCTAGCGGTTCGGACTAGACACTACGAGCAGTACTTC
TRBV19	.	12	.	TRBJ1-6	CASSRTDSPLHF	TGTGCCAGTAGTAGGACAGATTCACCCCTCCACTTT
TRBV4-2	.	20	.	TRBJ1-1	CASSQDIITGGIRMNTEAFF	TGTGCCAGCAGCCAAGATATAATAACGGGGGGCATAAGAATGAACACTGAAGCTTTCTTT
TRBV19	.	15	.	TRBJ2-6	CASSIYSSGANVLTF	TGTGCCAGTAGTATATATAGCTCTGGGGCCAACGTCCTGACTTTC
TRBV5-4	.	17	TRBD2	TRBJ2-3	CASSFRTSGGVTDTQYF	TGTGCCAGCAGCTTCAGGACTAGCGGGGGGGTCACAGATACGCAGTATTTT
TRBV2	.	13	.	TRBJ2-1	CASSEWGGGALLF	.
TRBV18	.	16	TRBD2	TRBJ2-7	CASSPYGLAGVYEQYF	TGTGCCAGCTCACCATACGGGCTAGCGGGAGTCTACGAGCAGTACTTC
TRBV6-5	few	14	.	TRBJ1-6	CASKYGGAASPLHF	TGTGCCAGCAAATATGGGGGGGCTGCATCACCCCTCCACTTT
TRBV5-1	.	13	TRBD2	TRBJ2-1	CASSVTSGGEQFF	TGCGCCAGCAGCGTCACTAGCGGGGGAGAGCAGTTCTTC
TRBV19	.	14	TRBD1	TRBJ2-7	CASSLRDSDYEQYF	TGTGCCAGTAGTCTCCGGGACAGTGATTACGAGCAGTACTTC
TRBV5-4	.	16	TRBD1	TRBJ1-2	CASSRTDRGPNYGYTF	TGTGCCAGCAGCCGAACGGACAGGGGGCCGAACTATGGCTACACCTTC
TRBV10-2	once	11	.	TRBJ2-1	CATGFGNEQFF	TGCGCCACCGGGTTCGGCAATGAGCAGTTCTTC
TRBV2	.	15	.	TRBJ2-3	CASGIGLVGTDTQYF	TGTGCCAGCGGCATAGGACTCGTCGGCACAGATACGCAGTATTTT
TRBV4-2	.	16	.	TRBJ1-4	CASSQRVTGLVEKLFF	TGTGCCAGCAGCCAGAGAGTAACGGGGTTAGTTGAAAAACTGTTTTTT
TRBV9	.	14	.	TRBJ2-5	CASSVGGTQETQYF	TGTGCCAGCAGCGTAGGTGGGACTCAAGAGACCCAGTACTTC
TRBV1	.	17	.	TRBJ2-1	CTSSQRSREGLYNEQFF	TGCACCAGCAGCCAGCGATCGCGGGAGGGGCTATACAATGAGCAGTTCTTC
TRBV5-6	.	16	.	TRBJ2-6	CASSFEKHSGANVLTF	TGTGCCAGCAGCTTCGAGAAGCACTCTGGGGCCAACGTCCTGACTTTC
TRBV20-1	.	10	.	TRBJ1-1	CSARITEAFF	TGCAGTGCCCGTATAACTGAAGCTTTCTTT
TRBV4-1	.	15	.	TRBJ1-5	CASSQSRGNNQPQHF	TGCGCCAGCAGCCAAAGTAGGGGGAACAATCAGCCCCAGCATTTT
TRBV6-6	once	13	.	TRBJ1-2	CASSNQNEAGYTF	TGTGCCAGCTCTAACCAAAACGAGGCCGGCTACACCTTC
TRBV27	once	14	.	TRBJ2-1	CASGNGPLNNEQFF	TGTGCCAGCGGTAATGGGCCCCTAAACAATGAGCAGTTCTTC
TRBV19	.	13	.	TRBJ1-1	CASSLTPNTEAFF	TGTGCCAGTAGTTTAACACCGAACACTGAAGCTTTCTTT
TRBV30	once	15	.	TRBJ1-2	CAWSVVPGLTRGYTF	TGTGCCTGGAGTGTAGTCCCGGGGTTAACGCGGGGTTACACCTTC
TRBV5-1	once	15	TRBD2	TRBJ2-1	CASSLVREGNNEQFF	TGCGCCAGCAGCTTGGTGCGGGAGGGAAACAATGAGCAGTTCTTC
TRBV5-1	.	14	.	TRBJ2-1	CASSLATIGDEQFF	TGCGCCAGCAGCTTGGCCACCATCGGGGATGAGCAGTTCTTC
TRBV4-2	once	15	.	TRBJ2-2	CASSQEDNGGGELFF	TGTGCCAGCAGCCAAGAGGATAACGGGGGCGGGGAGCTGTTTTTT